This T cell receptor beta chain was captured in a study of T-cell reconstitution after alpha-beta-depleted transplantation in children. This clonotype was observed many times. From germline, CDR1 is SNHLY and CDR2 FYNNEI. This CDR3 is built from 15 residues. V lost 5 bases to trimming and J lost 0 bases; unmatched junction nucleotides: 6. Unique molecular identifiers were used in preparing the TCRbeta library. TCRdb processed the PCR reads anew with MiXCR; each CDR3 protein has one entry. The table records hundreds of thousands of distinct CDR3 sequences, around 12% of them present only once. The chain recombines TRBV2 with TRBJ2-7; 8 nucleotides match TRBD1. The source was PBMCs from the stem cell graft donor, collected from the stem cell graft. This receptor was identified in a human donor who donated a stem cell graft to a child with combined immunodeficiency. The CDR3 reads CASSSQGESSYEQYF. In DNA, the CDR3 is TGTGCCAGCAGTTCACAGGGGGAGAGCTCCTACGAGCAGTACTTC.